The 14 T cell receptor beta chains reported below all come from one sample, sequenced in a study of CD8 T cells in ankylosing spondylitis (dated by TCRdb to about 2017). Library preparation was by 5' RACE. For sequencing, an Illumina HiSeq 2500 was employed. The public reads were quality trimmed at Q25 with fastp and then assembled into clones with MiXCR by TCRdb, keeping productive beta chains. Each entry is one CDR3 protein sequence, shown with its most common DNA and genes. The sample has nearly 350,000 distinct CDR3 sequences on record, roughly 15% of them singletons. In total, the top ten clones hold 0.95% to 1.4% of the sample. Input material: blood, either unsorted or a sorted T cell fraction (not recorded which). Source of these receptors: a male donor with ankylosing spondylitis or in good health (not recorded which).

This clonotype was seen a handful of times. The genes are TRBV6-2 or TRBV6-3 and TRBJ2-1; possibly TRBD2 for D (5 bases). The germline CDR1 and CDR2 sequences are MNHEY and SVGEGT. The V end was cut by 6 bases, the J end by 9 bases, with 15 bases between. This CDR3 region has 13 residues. The CDR3 DNA follows: TGTGCCAGCAGCTCTCGCCGGGGAAGTGAGCAGTTCTTC. Protein product: CASSSRRGSEQFF.

There are many counts of this clonotype. The chain carries TRBV5-1 and TRBJ1-1; 7 bases match TRBD1. CDR1 and CDR2 from the germline V gene are SGHRS and YFSETQ. Germline trimming cut 0 bases from V and 5 bases from J; bases unmatched to any gene: 7. The CDR3 runs to 15 residues. CDR3 in DNA: TGCGCCAGCAGCTTGGGAGGGGGCGCGAGGACTGAAGCTTTCTTT. Encoded protein: CASSLGGGARTEAFF.

The table lists this clonotype with many counts. The rearrangement uses TRBV20-1 and TRBJ2-1; D not resolved. The germline V gene has CDR1 DFQATT and CDR2 SNEGSKA (reference sequence). Deletions cut 1 base from V and 0 bases from J, with 4 bases between. The CDR3 runs 13 residues. Here the CDR3 reads CSARGLSYNEQFF. The CDR3, as DNA: TGCAGTGCTAGAGGCCTCTCCTACAATGAGCAGTTCTTC.

The rearrangement links TRBV7-6 to TRBJ2-2; D is possibly TRBD2 (6 bases). V was cut by 4 bases and J by 1 base, with 13 bases left in between. CDR1 and CDR2 (germline): SGHVS, FNYEAQ. The CDR3 consists of 16 residues. DNA for the CDR3: TGTGCCAGCAGCTCCTCGGACTACCTGAACACCGGGGAGCTGTTTTTT. The encoded protein is CASSSSDYLNTGELFF.

This clonotype was counted a few times. V is TRBV18 and J is TRBJ1-1; D gene uncertain. The CDR3 has 12 amino acids. Trimming took off 3 bases at V and 3 bases at J, with 5 bases between the two ends. CDR1 is KGHSH, CDR2 LQKENI, per germline. CDR3 protein: CASSPSYTEAFF. As DNA, the CDR3 is TGTGCCAGCTCACCCTCGTACACTGAAGCTTTCTTT.

This clonotype has a count of ten or more. The genes are TRBV10-3 and TRBJ2-5, with 8 bases fitting TRBD2. This CDR3 contains 17 residues. In germline, CDR1 is ENHRY, CDR2 SYGVKD. The V segment lost 0 bases and the J segment 5 bases; nucleotides outside the gene matches: 11. The DNA for the CDR3 is TGTGCCATCAGTGAGTCGAGAACGGGAGGGCCCTCTGAGACCCAGTACTTC. This translates into CAISESRTGGPSETQYF.

This chain connects TRBV11-2 to TRBJ2-1, with D possibly called TRBD1 or TRBD2 (6 bases each). V lost 3 bases and J lost 4, with 10 bases in between. The germline V gene encodes CDR1 SGHAT and CDR2 FQNNGV. This CDR3 has 14 amino acids. CDR3: CASSFGGPYNEQFF. CDR3 in DNA: TGTGCCAGCAGCTTCGGGGGCCCGTACAATGAGCAGTTCTTC.

This clonotype was observed many times. The V call is TRBV6-2 or TRBV6-3, the J call TRBJ2-2, with D uncertain. The CDR3 totals 14 residues. With 8 bases removed from V and 1 base from J, the gap between germline ends came to 11 bases. CDR1 is MNHEY and CDR2 is SVGEGT in the germline V gene. The CDR3 DNA reads as TGTGCCAGCCGAGTCCTAAAGAACACCGGGGAGCTGTTTTTT. As protein: CASRVLKNTGELFF.

This clonotype was observed a handful of times. The chain links TRBV3-1 to TRBJ2-7; maybe TRBD1 (5 bases). Germline V lookup: CDR1 LGHDT, CDR2 YNNKEL (reference sequence). The CDR3 covers 15 residues. Trimming stripped 5 bases from V and 3 bases from J, with 17 bases between. CDR3 region: CASSSYLRGHYEQYF. DNA for the CDR3: TGTGCCAGCAGCTCGTACCTTAGGGGTCACTACGAGCAGTACTTC.

This clonotype has more than one count but fewer than ten. The CDR3 reads CATSRAGGANSYEQYF. Here the CDR3 DNA reads TGTGCCACCAGCAGAGCAGGGGGGGCCAACTCCTACGAGCAGTACTTC. This chain joins TRBV15 and TRBJ2-7; possibly TRBD1 or TRBD2 for D (7 bases each). The CDR3 has 16 residues. Trimming pared 1 base from V and 0 bases from J, leaving 13 bases between. From germline, CDR1 is LNHNV and CDR2 YYDKDF (reference sequence).

Here the CDR3 DNA reads TGTGCCAGCAGCTTTTTCGGGGGTCCTAATGAAAAACTGTTTTTT. It yields the protein CASSFFGGPNEKLFF. The rearrangement joins TRBV7-2 to TRBJ1-4; the D gene is possibly TRBD1 (5 bases). Germline V CDR1 and CDR2: SGHTA, FQGNSA. CDR3 length: 15 amino acids. Trimming removed 3 bases at V and 3 bases at J, with 11 bases between.

This sequence joins TRBV19 and TRBJ1-5; TRBD1 might be the D (5 bases). CDR3 length equals 14 residues. V dropped 1 base and J dropped 4 bases, with 8 bases sitting between them. The germline gives CDR1 LNHDA, CDR2 SQIVND (reference sequence). The CDR3 loop reads CASSIGAGNQPQHF. The CDR3 DNA follows: TGTGCCAGTAGTATAGGGGCAGGGAATCAGCCCCAGCATTTT.

This clonotype was found a few times. This rearrangement joins TRBV12-3 or TRBV12-4 to TRBJ2-3; D may match TRBD1 or TRBD2 (6 bases each). This CDR3 has 17 amino acids. V was clipped by 3 bases and J by 2 bases, with 18 bases between them. CDR3 sequence: CASSFLRGGSLTDTQYF. CDR3 DNA sequence: TGTGCCAGCAGTTTCCTTCGAGGGGGGTCCCTCACAGATACGCAGTATTTT.

CDR3 region: CASSIPGQGADTQYF. CDR3 bases: TGCGCCAGCAGCATCCCGGGACAGGGAGCAGATACGCAGTATTTT. V gene TRBV5-1 combines with J gene TRBJ2-3; 9 bases line up with TRBD1. With V trimmed by 4 bases and J by 4 bases, 7 bases remained unmatched. Germline V gene lookup returns CDR1 SGHRS and CDR2 YFSETQ. The CDR3 contains 15 residues.